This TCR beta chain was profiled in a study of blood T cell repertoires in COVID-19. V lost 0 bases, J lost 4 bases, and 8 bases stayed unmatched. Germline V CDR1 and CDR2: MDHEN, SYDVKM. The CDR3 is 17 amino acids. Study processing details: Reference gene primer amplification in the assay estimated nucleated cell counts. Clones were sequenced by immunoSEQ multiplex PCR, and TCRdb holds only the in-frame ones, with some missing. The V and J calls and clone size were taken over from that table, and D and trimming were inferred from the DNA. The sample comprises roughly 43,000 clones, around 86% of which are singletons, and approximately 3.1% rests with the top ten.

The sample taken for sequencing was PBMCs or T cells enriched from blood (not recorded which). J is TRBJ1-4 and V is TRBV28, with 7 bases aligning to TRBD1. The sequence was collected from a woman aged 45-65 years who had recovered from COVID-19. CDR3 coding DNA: TGTGCCAGCAGTTTATGGCGGGGACAGAACAATAATGAAAAACTGTTTTTT. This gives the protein CASSLWRGQNNNEKLFF.